Listed below are T cell receptor beta chains from one sample, sequenced in a study of T cell responses to AZD1222 COVID-19 vaccine. Sequencing used immunoSEQ multiplex PCR; TCRdb keeps in-frame clones, though not all of them. The sample shows about 140,000 clones, approximately 93% of them seen only once. The specimen comprised peripheral blood, sampled on day 0 of MenACWY control vaccination. The source of these receptors is an adult in good health. CDR3s include the opening cysteine and the closing phenylalanine or tryptophan. The D gene is left open where the match is weak. Expanded clones are given a class, and other clones once, few, many or no size at all.

clone_size d_call j_call v_call cdr3_nt cdr3_aa
. TRBD1 TRBJ1-5 TRBV5-4 TGTGCCAGCAGCTTGGCAGGGGGCGGCCAGCCCCAGCATTTT CASSLAGGGQPQHF
. . TRBJ1-1 TRBV6-1 TGTGCCAGCAGTGAGAGGGACGGCTTATTGAACACTGAAGCTTTCTTT CASSERDGLLNTEAFF
once TRBD2 TRBJ2-3 TRBV5-1 TGCGCCAGCAGCCCCGGGACTAGCGGGAGTATGGTAGATACGCAGTATTTT CASSPGTSGSMVDTQYF
. . TRBJ1-2 TRBV4-1 TGCGCCAGCAGCCAAGCGGATAACTATGGCTACACCTTC CASSQADNYGYTF
. TRBD1 TRBJ1-6 TRBV2 TGTGCCAGCCGAGACAGGGGGGGCAATTCACCCCTCCACTTT CASRDRGGNSPLHF
. . TRBJ2-5 TRBV19 TGTGCCAGTAGTATGGGACTCCCTACGGAGACCCAGTACTTC CASSMGLPTETQYF
once . TRBJ1-2 TRBV27 TGTGCCAGCAGTCCCTGGGACGGTCGGAACTATGGCTACACCTTC CASSPWDGRNYGYTF
. TRBD1 TRBJ1-1 TRBV4-3 TGCGCCAGCAGCCAAGATTACGACAGGGTGGACACTGAAGCTTTCTTT CASSQDYDRVDTEAFF
. . TRBJ2-1 TRBV27 TGTGCCAGTGGGATTACTAGTCTCAATGAGCAGTTCTTC CASGITSLNEQFF
. . TRBJ1-1 TRBV12-3/TRBV12-4 TGTGCCAGCAGTCACACTGAAGCTTTCTTT CASSHTEAFF
. TRBD2 TRBJ2-2 TRBV15 TGTGCCACCAGCAGGGACCGACTAGCAAACACCGGGGAGCTGTTTTTT CATSRDRLANTGELFF
. . TRBJ1-1 TRBV28 TGTGCCAGCACCAGGGAGAACCGTGGTGTGGAAGCTTTCTTT CASTRENRGVEAFF
. . TRBJ1-6 TRBV6-1 TGTGCCAGCAGAAGGGAAACTTCACCCCTCCACTTT CASRRETSPLHF
. . TRBJ2-5 TRBV4-1 TGCGCCAGCAGCCAAGATGGCGGATTAGAGACCCAGTACTTC CASSQDGGLETQYF
. . TRBJ1-2 TRBV24-1 TGTGCCACCAGTGACCCGGGACGGAACTATGGCTACACCTTC CATSDPGRNYGYTF
. . TRBJ1-6 TRBV19 TGTGCCAGTAGTATAGGTGGTAGGGTTCGTTCACCCCTCCACTTT CASSIGGRVRSPLHF
. TRBD2 TRBJ2-7 TRBV4-2 TGTGCCAGCAGCCAAGCGCCTAGCGGGAGCTACGAGCAGTACTTC CASSQAPSGSYEQYF
. TRBD1 TRBJ2-5 TRBV11-3 TGTGCCAGCAGCCCGACAGGGGGCGAGGGTGGTGAGACCCAGTACTTC CASSPTGGEGGETQYF
. TRBD1 TRBJ2-7 TRBV4-1 TGCGCCAGCAGCCACCGCGCCGGGACAGGGCGTTACGAGCAGTACTTC CASSHRAGTGRYEQYF
once TRBD1 TRBJ2-2 TRBV27 TGTGCCAGCCACGGGGCAGGGGGCGTTTCCGGGGAGCTGTTTTTT CASHGAGGVSGELFF
. . TRBJ2-3 TRBV28 TGTGCCAGCAGCGGGACTCCTGGGGCAGATACGCAGTATTTT CASSGTPGADTQYF
. TRBD1 TRBJ1-3 TRBV7-9 TGTGCCAGCAGCTTGGACAGGAGCTCTGGAAACACCATATATTTT CASSLDRSSGNTIYF
. . TRBJ2-5 TRBV7-9 TGTGCCAGCAGCTTATTCGCGTTGGGGGGAGGAGAGACCCAGTACTTC CASSLFALGGGETQYF
. . TRBJ2-1 TRBV12-5 TGTGCTAGTGGTTTGGGACAGAACAACAATGAGCAGTTCTTC CASGLGQNNNEQFF
once . TRBJ2-7 TRBV9 TGTGCCAGCAGCCCAGGGAGTAGCGGCTCCCAGAGGGACGAGCAGTACTTC CASSPGSSGSQRDEQYF
. . TRBJ2-4 TRBV5-8 TGTGCCAGCAGCTTGAGGTACACTGAAGGGTACTTC CASSLRYTEGYF
. . TRBJ1-2 TRBV3-1/TRBV3-2 TGTGCCAGCAGCCAAGTTCTAGGGGGGATAGGTGGCTACACCTTC CASSQVLGGIGGYTF
once . TRBJ2-7 TRBV5-5 TGTGCCAGCAGGGTGGGACCGAACTACGAGCAGTACTTC CASRVGPNYEQYF
. . TRBJ1-1 TRBV6-4 TGTGCCAGCAGCACACAAGTGAACACTGAAGCTTTCTTT CASSTQVNTEAFF
. TRBD1 TRBJ1-2 TRBV7-3 TGTGCCAGCAGCTTAATGTGGGACAGCCCAGAGGGCTACACCTTC CASSLMWDSPEGYTF